This is a list of T cell receptor beta chains from one sample in a study of T cells after yellow fever vaccination. One entry per CDR3 protein results from TCRdb running MiXCR on the 5' RACE reads. The sample yields around 250,000 distinct CDR3 sequences, about 7% seen once. The sequences come from CD4+ T cells sorted from PBMCs, collected 15 days after the yellow fever booster vaccination. The source of these receptors is a man under 40 who received the YFV17D yellow fever vaccine. Each CDR3 is given with its conserved first and last residue. D genes are given only for firm matches. Where a row states a size, it is once, few, many or the class of an expanded clone; other rows omit it.

j_call d_call clone_size v_call cdr3_aa cdr3_nt
TRBJ2-7 TRBD1 . TRBV5-4 CASSVRDRNEQYF TGTGCCAGCAGCGTGCGGGACAGGAACGAGCAGTACTTC
TRBJ2-3 . many TRBV30 CAWSIKGRGTDTQYF TGTGCCTGGAGTATCAAGGGTCGGGGCACAGATACGCAGTATTTT
TRBJ2-7 . . TRBV30 CACDQTSNEQYF TGTGCCTGCGACCAGACCAGTAACGAGCAGTACTTC
TRBJ2-7 TRBD2 few TRBV18 CASSPMTSGRVREQYF TGTGCCAGCTCACCGATGACTAGCGGGAGAGTTCGCGAGCAGTACTTC
TRBJ1-2 . . TRBV27 CASSWSAFAGYTF TGTGCCAGCTCTTGGTCAGCCTTCGCCGGCTACACCTTC
TRBJ2-1 TRBD2 few TRBV20-1 CSAKQTSGPYNEQFF TGCAGTGCGAAGCAGACTAGCGGACCCTACAATGAGCAGTTCTTC
TRBJ2-3 . . TRBV7-2 CASSWDGRGTQYF TGTGCCAGCAGCTGGGACGGGCGGGGTACGCAGTATTTT
TRBJ1-4 . many TRBV7-9 CASSPVGVGDEKLFF TGTGCCAGCAGCCCCGTGGGGGTGGGAGATGAAAAACTGTTTTTT
TRBJ2-3 TRBD2 . TRBV20-1 CSASWIAGVGTDTQYF TGCAGTGCTAGTTGGATAGCGGGAGTGGGCACAGATACGCAGTATTTT
TRBJ1-2 TRBD1 . TRBV15 CATSRSGTVVDYTF TGTGCCACCAGCAGATCCGGGACAGTCGTAGACTACACCTTC
TRBJ2-2 . few TRBV29-1 CSVGGSSSTGELFF TGCAGCGTTGGTGGGTCGTCGAGCACCGGGGAGCTGTTTTTT
TRBJ2-1 . many TRBV5-1 CAGQTERNNEQFF TGCGCCGGACAGACTGAGAGAAACAATGAGCAGTTCTTC
TRBJ2-1 . few TRBV20-1 CSAKPGSPNEQFF TGCAGTGCAAAACCAGGGAGTCCCAATGAGCAGTTCTTC
TRBJ1-3 . many TRBV27 CASSLFGFSGNTIYF TGTGCCAGCAGTTTATTCGGCTTCTCTGGAAACACCATATATTTT
TRBJ1-1 . many TRBV7-9 CASSLAGYGEAFF TGTGCCAGCAGCTTAGCTGGCTATGGCGAAGCTTTCTTT
TRBJ1-1 . . TRBV20-1 CSARDLARNTEAFF TGCAGTGCTAGAGATCTGGCCCGAAACACTGAAGCTTTCTTT
TRBJ2-5 . . TRBV12-3/TRBV12-4 CARSSSGRGQQETQYF TGTGCCCGCAGTTCCTCCGGTAGAGGGCAGCAAGAGACCCAGTACTTC
TRBJ1-2 TRBD1 few TRBV5-1 CASSFRQGEGYTF TGCGCCAGCAGCTTTCGACAGGGAGAGGGCTACACCTTC
TRBJ2-1 TRBD2 few TRBV5-1 CASSFIAGGSYNEQFF TGCGCCAGCAGCTTCATAGCGGGAGGTTCCTACAATGAGCAGTTCTTC
TRBJ2-1 . . TRBV2 CASSGAAYNEQFF TGTGCCAGCAGTGGGGCAGCCTACAATGAGCAGTTCTTC
TRBJ2-3 . . TRBV7-2 CASSSRLVDTQYF TGTGCCAGCAGCTCGAGACTAGTCGATACGCAGTATTTT
TRBJ2-7 TRBD2 . TRBV19 CASSKAGEVYEQYF TGTGCCAGTAGCAAAGCGGGAGAGGTATACGAGCAGTACTTC
TRBJ2-6 . . TRBV4-3 CASSRGDSGANVLTF TGCGCCAGCAGCCGGGGGGACTCTGGGGCCAACGTCCTGACTTTC
TRBJ2-3 . few TRBV5-1 CASSLGRLQTDTQYF TGCGCCAGCAGCTTGGGCAGGCTTCAAACAGATACGCAGTATTTT
TRBJ2-1 . many TRBV29-1 CSVRRGMVEQFF TGCAGCGTCCGCCGGGGGATGGTTGAGCAGTTCTTC
TRBJ2-1 . many TRBV12-3/TRBV12-4 CASRLGIGGSDEQFF TGTGCCAGCAGACTGGGGATTGGAGGGAGTGATGAGCAGTTCTTC
TRBJ2-1 . . TRBV30 CAWSVRSRSYNEQFF TGTGCCTGGAGTGTACGAAGTCGATCCTACAATGAGCAGTTCTTC
TRBJ2-1 . . TRBV7-2 CASSELGRAKHNEQFF TGTGCCAGCAGCGAACTCGGCAGGGCCAAACACAATGAGCAGTTCTTC
TRBJ1-5 . many TRBV20-1 CSAQGGGNQPQHF TGCAGTGCTCAAGGCGGAGGGAATCAGCCCCAGCATTTT
TRBJ2-3 TRBD1 . TRBV10-3 CAISEGTGLDTQYF TGTGCCATCAGTGAGGGGACAGGCCTAGATACGCAGTATTTT
TRBJ1-2 . . TRBV7-9 CASSSSANYGYTF TGTGCCAGCAGCTCCTCAGCTAACTATGGCTACACCTTC
TRBJ2-7 . . TRBV14 CASSHGPREQYF TGTGCCAGCAGCCATGGACCGAGGGAGCAGTACTTC
TRBJ1-4 . . TRBV15 CATSRDGLLLFF TGTGCCACCAGCAGAGACGGGCTATTACTGTTTTTT
TRBJ2-3 TRBD2 many TRBV20-1 CSASLAREGPATQYF TGCAGTGCTAGCTTAGCCCGGGAGGGCCCAGCTACGCAGTATTTT
TRBJ2-7 TRBD2 . TRBV7-9 CASAGASGRGEQYF TGTGCCAGCGCCGGGGCTAGCGGGAGGGGCGAGCAGTACTTC
TRBJ2-3 TRBD2 . TRBV10-3 CAIRSSGRGVDTQYF TGTGCCATCAGATCTAGCGGGAGGGGTGTAGATACGCAGTATTTT
TRBJ2-5 . many TRBV20-1 CSAYQGKETQYF TGCAGTGCCTACCAGGGAAAAGAGACCCAGTACTTC
TRBJ2-1 TRBD1 few TRBV19 CASSQDRSGNEQFF TGTGCCAGTAGCCAGGACAGGTCCGGCAATGAGCAGTTCTTC
TRBJ1-2 TRBD1 . TRBV7-2 CASRLTGDYGYTF TGTGCCAGCAGACTGACAGGGGACTATGGCTACACCTTC
TRBJ2-5 . . TRBV5-1 CASSLGGQKTQYF TGCGCCAGCAGCTTGGGGGGCCAGAAGACCCAGTACTTC
TRBJ2-3 . few TRBV7-8 CASSLVQGYTDTQYF TGTGCCAGCAGCTTAGTACAAGGGTACACAGATACGCAGTATTTT
TRBJ2-7 TRBD2 few TRBV6-2/TRBV6-3 CASRRQGGGLAVYEQYF TGTGCCAGCAGGCGACAGGGCGGGGGACTAGCTGTATACGAGCAGTACTTC
TRBJ2-7 . many TRBV5-1 CASSDSGGSYEQYF TGCGCCAGCAGCGACTCAGGGGGGTCCTACGAGCAGTACTTC
TRBJ2-2 . . TRBV5-1 CASSLSQGNTGELFF TGCGCCAGCAGCTTGAGTCAGGGGAACACCGGGGAGCTGTTTTTT
TRBJ2-7 TRBD2 few TRBV7-3 CASSLNREGRQYF TGTGCCAGCAGCTTAAACCGGGAGGGGCGGCAGTACTTC
TRBJ2-5 . . TRBV7-6 CASSWSGETQYF TGTGCCAGCAGCTGGTCCGGGGAGACCCAGTACTTC
TRBJ2-7 . . TRBV11-2 CASSSLGDSYEQYF TGTGCCAGCAGCTCGTTAGGGGACTCCTACGAGCAGTACTTC
TRBJ1-1 . few TRBV7-9 CASSLEGGKNTEAFF TGTGCCAGCAGCTTAGAGGGGGGCAAGAACACTGAAGCTTTCTTT
TRBJ2-4 TRBD1 few TRBV7-9 CASSSFDRGRNIQYF TGTGCCAGCAGCTCCTTCGACAGGGGGAGAAACATTCAGTACTTC
TRBJ2-2 . few TRBV12-5 CASGLVLSTGELFF TGTGCTAGTGGTTTGGTTTTGAGCACCGGGGAGCTGTTTTTT
TRBJ2-5 TRBD2 few TRBV20-1 CSASQAGGAETQYF TGCAGTGCTAGCCAAGCGGGAGGAGCAGAGACCCAGTACTTC
TRBJ2-2 . . TRBV6-2/TRBV6-3 CASNHRKNTGELFF TGTGCCAGCAACCATCGGAAGAACACCGGGGAGCTGTTTTTT
TRBJ1-5 . few TRBV12-3/TRBV12-4 CASSFNGPQHF TGTGCCAGCAGTTTTAACGGGCCCCAGCATTTT
TRBJ2-1 . many TRBV5-1 CASSLGGTAYNEQFF TGCGCCAGCAGCTTGGGCGGGACCGCCTACAATGAGCAGTTCTTC
TRBJ1-1 . many TRBV29-1 CSGVRGVNTEAFF TGCAGCGGAGTTAGAGGGGTGAACACTGAAGCTTTCTTT
TRBJ2-1 . . TRBV18 CASSHVPTGDEQFF TGTGCCAGCTCACATGTTCCCACGGGCGATGAGCAGTTCTTC
TRBJ2-7 . few TRBV12-3/TRBV12-4 CASSLFQGRHYEQYF TGTGCCAGCAGTTTATTCCAGGGGCGTCACTACGAGCAGTACTTC